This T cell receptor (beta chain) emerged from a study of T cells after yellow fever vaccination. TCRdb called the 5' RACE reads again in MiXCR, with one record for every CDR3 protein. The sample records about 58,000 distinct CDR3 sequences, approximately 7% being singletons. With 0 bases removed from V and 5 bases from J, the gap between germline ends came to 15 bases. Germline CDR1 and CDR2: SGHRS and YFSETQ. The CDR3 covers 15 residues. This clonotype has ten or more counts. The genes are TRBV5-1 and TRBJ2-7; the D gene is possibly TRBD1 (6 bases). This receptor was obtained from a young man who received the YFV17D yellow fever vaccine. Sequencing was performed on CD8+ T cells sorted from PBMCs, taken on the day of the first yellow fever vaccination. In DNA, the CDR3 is TGCGCCAGCAGCTTGGAGGGGGTAGAGGGCCACGAGCAGTACTTC. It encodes CASSLEGVEGHEQYF.